A selection of T cell receptor beta chains follows, all from one sample in a study of T cells in localized non-small cell lung cancer. The table came from immunoSEQ multiplex PCR; TCRdb's copy has only in-frame clones and leaves some out. The sample lists about 21,000 clones; roughly 83% were seen once. The sequencing used peripheral blood, collected before any cancer treatment. The receptors stem from a man aged 35-69 years with stage I lung adenocarcinoma. Both conserved end residues are part of each CDR3. Fields, in order: D gene, clone size, V gene, J gene, CDR3 protein, CDR3 DNA. A D gene is named only where the DNA matches it firmly. Clone size is stated in some rows and not others, as once, few, many or a class when expanded.

.,.,TRBV5-6,TRBJ1-1,CASTPGRANTEAFF,TGTGCCAGCACCCCTGGGAGGGCGAACACTGAAGCTTTCTTT
.,.,TRBV4-3,TRBJ2-7,CASSQAPGFSYEQYF,TGCGCCAGCAGCCAAGCCCCCGGATTCTCATACGAGCAGTACTTC
.,once,TRBV6-1,TRBJ2-7,CASSETHRSYEQYF,TGTGCCAGCAGTGAAACCCACCGATCCTACGAGCAGTACTTC
TRBD2,.,TRBV4-2,TRBJ2-7,CASSPGGSGRGEQYF,TGTGCCAGCAGCCCCGGGGGTAGCGGGAGAGGCGAGCAGTACTTC
.,.,TRBV5-1,TRBJ1-1,CASSLAGEPGAFF,TGCGCCAGCAGCTTGGCGGGAGAGCCCGGGGCTTTCTTT
.,.,TRBV25-1,TRBJ2-4,CASSQTEAKNIQYF,TGTGCCAGCAGTCAGACAGAAGCCAAAAACATTCAGTACTTC
TRBD2,.,TRBV4-2,TRBJ2-1,CASSQVVAGGRNEQFF,TGTGCCAGCAGCCAAGTTGTAGCGGGAGGACGGAATGAGCAGTTCTTC
.,.,TRBV27,TRBJ2-6,CASSLLGHSSGANVLTF,TGTGCCAGCAGTTTATTGGGACACAGCTCTGGGGCCAACGTCCTGACTTTC
.,.,TRBV13,TRBJ2-5,CASSLVGQKETQYF,TGTGCCAGCAGCTTAGTCGGGCAGAAAGAGACCCAGTACTTC
TRBD1,.,TRBV6-1,TRBJ2-1,CASRGTGGNNEQFF,TGTGCCAGCAGGGGGACAGGGGGCAACAATGAGCAGTTCTTC
.,.,TRBV28,TRBJ2-1,CASSGADPSSYNEQFF,TGTGCCAGCAGTGGGGCTGACCCGAGCTCCTACAATGAGCAGTTCTTC
TRBD2,.,TRBV7-2,TRBJ2-2,CASSPSGANTGELFF,TGTGCCAGCAGCCCTAGCGGGGCGAACACCGGGGAGCTGTTTTTT
TRBD2,.,TRBV11-2,TRBJ2-7,CASSLEFAGDEQYF,TGTGCCAGCAGCTTAGAATTTGCGGGAGACGAGCAGTACTTC
.,.,TRBV7-9,TRBJ2-6,CASRPEANVLTF,TGTGCCAGCCGCCCCGAGGCCAACGTCCTGACTTTC
TRBD1,.,TRBV5-1,TRBJ2-7,CASSSTGVSYEQYF,TGCGCCAGCAGCTCGACAGGGGTCTCCTACGAGCAGTACTTC
TRBD2,.,TRBV10-2,TRBJ2-1,CASSAGLAVVNEQFF,TGCGCCAGCAGTGCGGGACTAGCGGTGGTCAATGAGCAGTTCTTC
.,.,TRBV4-2,TRBJ1-4,CASSQEPDSSSYEKLFF,TGTGCCAGCAGCCAAGAACCGGACAGTTCGTCCTATGAAAAACTGTTTTTT
TRBD1,.,TRBV5-6,TRBJ1-4,CASSFVRQGGGKLFF,TGTGCCAGCAGCTTTGTCCGACAGGGTGGTGGAAAACTGTTTTTT
TRBD2,once,TRBV7-2,TRBJ2-2,CASSPYSGAGRVNTGELFF,TGTGCCAGCAGCCCCTATAGCGGGGCGGGGAGAGTGAACACCGGGGAGCTGTTTTTT
TRBD2,few,TRBV28,TRBJ2-5,CASAPPAGGETQYF,TGTGCCAGCGCCCCACCAGCGGGAGGAGAGACCCAGTACTTC
.,.,TRBV10-3,TRBJ2-1,CAISESNSNNEQFF,TGTGCCATCAGTGAGTCAAACAGTAACAATGAGCAGTTCTTC
.,.,TRBV7-3,TRBJ2-1,CASSLSEGLEQFF,TGTGCCAGCAGCTTAAGCGAGGGCCTTGAGCAGTTCTTC
TRBD2,.,TRBV5-6,TRBJ2-2,CASSFATSGRIGTGELFF,TGTGCCAGCAGCTTCGCGACTAGCGGGAGGATCGGCACCGGGGAGCTGTTTTTT
.,once,TRBV6-1,TRBJ2-1,CASSEATSVEHKQFF,TGTGCCAGCAGTGAAGCTACATCTGTGGAGCATAAGCAGTTCTTC
TRBD1,.,TRBV27,TRBJ1-5,CASSPTGGNQPQHF,TGTGCCAGCAGTCCTACAGGGGGCAATCAGCCCCAGCATTTT
.,.,TRBV6-5,TRBJ1-4,CASRGHSRFNEKLFF,TGTGCCAGCAGGGGACATTCCCGCTTTAATGAAAAACTGTTTTTT
TRBD1,once,TRBV28,TRBJ1-6,CASNPPGGVYHSPLHF,TGTGCCAGCAACCCCCCAGGGGGCGTCTACCATTCACCCCTCCACTTT
TRBD1,once,TRBV5-1,TRBJ1-3,CASSSGGGQDSGNTIYF,TGCGCCAGCAGCTCGGGGGGAGGACAGGACTCTGGAAACACCATATATTTT
TRBD1,.,TRBV7-6,TRBJ1-3,CASSMDRASGNTIYF,TGTGCCAGCAGCATGGACAGGGCCTCTGGAAACACCATATATTTT
TRBD1,once,TRBV19,TRBJ1-2,CASSLRQGARIYGYTF,TGTGCCAGTAGTTTGAGACAGGGGGCGCGAATCTATGGCTACACCTTC
.,.,TRBV5-1,TRBJ2-5,CASSRVPDTTQETQYF,TGCGCCAGCAGCAGGGTCCCCGACACAACACAAGAGACCCAGTACTTC
TRBD1,.,TRBV6-5,TRBJ2-3,CASSLGQVQDTQYF,TGTGCCAGCAGTTTGGGACAGGTTCAAGATACGCAGTATTTT
.,few,TRBV2,TRBJ2-1,CASSPSAGYYNEQFF,TGTGCCAGCAGCCCCTCGGCGGGATATTACAATGAGCAGTTCTTC
TRBD1,.,TRBV4-2,TRBJ2-7,CASSQEDRGYEQYF,TGTGCCAGCAGCCAGGAAGACAGGGGTTACGAGCAGTACTTC
TRBD1,.,TRBV29-1,TRBJ1-1,CSATTGANTEAFF,TGCAGCGCGACGACAGGGGCGAACACTGAAGCTTTCTTT
TRBD1,.,TRBV10-3,TRBJ1-3,CAISATGTGGNTIYF,TGTGCCATCAGTGCGACTGGGACAGGTGGAAACACCATATATTTT
.,.,TRBV5-1,TRBJ2-7,CASSLAPDRSYEQYF,TGCGCCAGCAGCTTGGCCCCCGACAGGTCCTACGAGCAGTACTTC
.,.,TRBV7-3,TRBJ1-1,CASSLRMNTEAFF,TGTGCCAGCAGCTTAAGGATGAACACTGAAGCTTTCTTT